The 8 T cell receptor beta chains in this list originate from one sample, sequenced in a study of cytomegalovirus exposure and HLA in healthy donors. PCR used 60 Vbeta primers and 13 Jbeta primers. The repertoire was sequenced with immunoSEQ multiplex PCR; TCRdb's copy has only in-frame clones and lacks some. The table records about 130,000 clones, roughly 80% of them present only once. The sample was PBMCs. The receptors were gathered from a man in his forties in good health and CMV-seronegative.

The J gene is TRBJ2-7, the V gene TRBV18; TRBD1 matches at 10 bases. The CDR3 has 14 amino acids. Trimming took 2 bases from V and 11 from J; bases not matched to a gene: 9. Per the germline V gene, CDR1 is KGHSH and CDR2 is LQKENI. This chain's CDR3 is CASSPWDRGGFEYF. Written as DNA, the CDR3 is TGTGCCAGCTCACCATGGGACAGGGGAGGTTTTGAGTACTTC.

This CDR3 reads CASSFITGELFF. CDR3 coding DNA: TGTGCCAGCAGCTTTATCACCGGGGAGCTGTTTTTT. The chain carries TRBV5-4 and TRBJ2-2; no clear D gene. Germline V gene sequence: CDR1 SGHNT, CDR2 YYREEE (reference sequence). V was pared by 2 bases and J by 4 bases, with 3 bases between. The CDR3 loop spans 12 amino acids.

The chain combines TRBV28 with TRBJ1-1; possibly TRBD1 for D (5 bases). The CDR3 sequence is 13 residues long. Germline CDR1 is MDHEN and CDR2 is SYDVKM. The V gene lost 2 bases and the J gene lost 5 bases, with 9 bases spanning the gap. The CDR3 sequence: CASSLGGGTEAFF. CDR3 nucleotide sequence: TGTGCCAGCAGTTTAGGGGGGGGGACTGAAGCTTTCTTT.

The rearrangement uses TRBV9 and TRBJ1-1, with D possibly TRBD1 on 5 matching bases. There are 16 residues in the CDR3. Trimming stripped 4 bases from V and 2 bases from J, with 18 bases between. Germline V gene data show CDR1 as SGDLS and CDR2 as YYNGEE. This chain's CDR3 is CASSPRLAGLNTEAFF. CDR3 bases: TGTGCCAGCAGCCCGAGACTGGCGGGACTTAACACTGAAGCTTTCTTT.

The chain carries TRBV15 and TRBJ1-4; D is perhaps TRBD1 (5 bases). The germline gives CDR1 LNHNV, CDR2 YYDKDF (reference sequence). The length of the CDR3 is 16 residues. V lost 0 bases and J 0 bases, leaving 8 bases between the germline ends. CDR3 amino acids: CATSRDPGATNEKLFF. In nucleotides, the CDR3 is TGTGCCACCAGCAGAGATCCGGGGGCAACTAATGAAAAACTGTTTTTT.

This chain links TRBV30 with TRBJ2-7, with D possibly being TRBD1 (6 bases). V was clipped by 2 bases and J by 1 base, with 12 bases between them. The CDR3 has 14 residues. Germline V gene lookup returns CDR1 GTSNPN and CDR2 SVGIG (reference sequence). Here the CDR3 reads CAWSMRGSSYEQYF. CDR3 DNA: TGTGCCTGGAGTATGAGGGGGAGTTCCTACGAGCAGTACTTC.

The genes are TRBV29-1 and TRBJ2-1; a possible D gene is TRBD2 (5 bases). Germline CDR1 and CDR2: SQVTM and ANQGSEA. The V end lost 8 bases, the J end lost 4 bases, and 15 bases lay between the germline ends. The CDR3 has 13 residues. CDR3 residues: CSSRGRAYNEQFF. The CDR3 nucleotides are TGCAGCTCCCGAGGGCGGGCATACAATGAGCAGTTCTTC.

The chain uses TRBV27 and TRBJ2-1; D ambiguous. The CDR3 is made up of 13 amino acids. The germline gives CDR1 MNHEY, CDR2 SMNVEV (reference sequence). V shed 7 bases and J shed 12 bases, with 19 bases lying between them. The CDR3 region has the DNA TGTGCCAGCACCGATCCGGCGGCCCAAAGGCAGTTCTTC. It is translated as CASTDPAAQRQFF.